Reported below is one TCR beta chain. The data were taken from a study of shared clonotypes between healthy human individuals. Naive CD4+ cells were CD45RA-selected; the remaining cells were memory. The table came from immunoSEQ multiplex PCR; TCRdb's copy has only in-frame clones and leaves some out. The table shows nearly 1,000,000 clones, with 60% to 85% occurring only once. The material sequenced was memory CD4+ T cells sorted from blood. Subset here: CD45RA-negative fraction. The receptor was isolated from a man aged 18 to 29 in good health.

The CDR3 DNA is TGCAGCTTCTCCTATGGCTACACCTTC. This encodes CSFSYGYTF. This chain connects TRBV29-1 to TRBJ1-2; D uncertain. The V end was cut by 8 bases, the J end by 4 bases, with 5 bases between. The CDR3 contains 9 residues. The V gene's germline CDR1 is SQVTM and CDR2 ANQGSEA.